A single sample gave rise to the 6 T cell receptor beta chains below, sequenced in a study of CD8 T cells in ankylosing spondylitis. Each CDR3 protein is one row after TCRdb ran MiXCR on the 5' RACE reads. Seen here are around 340,000 distinct CDR3 sequences, roughly 14% observed once, and the top ten hold about 1%. Sequences were obtained from blood, either unsorted or a sorted T cell fraction (not recorded which). The receptors originated from a male donor with ankylosing spondylitis or in good health (not recorded which).

This rearrangement joins TRBV19 to TRBJ2-7, with 8 positions matching TRBD1. The CDR3 has 14 amino acids. Germline V gene data show CDR1 as LNHDA and CDR2 as SQIVND (reference sequence). V shed 5 bases and J 7 bases; nucleotides not matched to a gene: 10. CDR3 bases: TGTGCCAGTAGTGGAAACAGGGGGTCCCAAGAGCAGTACTTC. Encoded protein: CASSGNRGSQEQYF.

This clonotype was found many times. The chain uses TRBV29-1 and TRBJ2-7; perhaps TRBD1 as D (6 bases). The CDR3 is made up of 13 amino acids. V gave up 4 bases and J gave up 4 bases, with 14 bases separating them. CDR1 is SQVTM, CDR2 ANQGSEA, per germline. The DNA of the CDR3 is TGCAGCGTTGGAGGTCAGGGGTTGTACGAGCAGTACTTC. It specifies CSVGGQGLYEQYF.

As to this clonotype: At one of its ends the junction is not consistent with the germline gene, which may arise from a read error. The rearrangement joins TRBV7-2 to TRBJ2-7; 15 bases are a match to TRBD2. The CDR3 runs 16 residues. The V gene's germline CDR1 is SGHTA and CDR2 FQGNSA. The CDR3 reads CASSWGLAGGSYQQYF. CDR3 bases: TGTGCCAGCAGCTGGGGACTAGCGGGAGGTTCCTACCAGCAGTACTTC.

This clonotype was counted ten times or more. CDR3 protein: CASSLGTSADEQFF. CDR3 DNA: TGTGCCAGCAGTTTAGGCACGAGCGCTGACGAGCAGTTCTTC. The V and J genes are TRBV12-3 or TRBV12-4 and TRBJ2-1, with D unclear. V lost 1 base, J lost 10 bases, and 14 bases lay in between. The CDR3 totals 14 residues.

The chain employs TRBV14 and TRBJ2-1; 8 bases are a match to TRBD2. The trim removed 0 bases at V and 1 base at J, leaving 5 bases unmatched. In germline, CDR1 is SGHDN, CDR2 FVKESK. The CDR3 runs 17 residues. The DNA of the CDR3 is TGTGCCAGCAGCCAAGATTGGATAGCGGGGTCCTACAATGAGCAGTTCTTC. Its protein is CASSQDWIAGSYNEQFF.

In regard to this clonotype: At one end, the junction sequence differs from germline, possibly due to a read error. This chain connects TRBV7-9 to TRBJ2-7; D remains unclear. From germline, CDR1 is SEHNR and CDR2 FQNEAQ (reference sequence). The CDR3 has 13 amino acids. The chain's CDR3 is CASSQDGKDEQYF. Written as DNA, the CDR3 is TGTGCAAGCAGCCAAGATGGTAAGGACGAGCAGTACTTC.